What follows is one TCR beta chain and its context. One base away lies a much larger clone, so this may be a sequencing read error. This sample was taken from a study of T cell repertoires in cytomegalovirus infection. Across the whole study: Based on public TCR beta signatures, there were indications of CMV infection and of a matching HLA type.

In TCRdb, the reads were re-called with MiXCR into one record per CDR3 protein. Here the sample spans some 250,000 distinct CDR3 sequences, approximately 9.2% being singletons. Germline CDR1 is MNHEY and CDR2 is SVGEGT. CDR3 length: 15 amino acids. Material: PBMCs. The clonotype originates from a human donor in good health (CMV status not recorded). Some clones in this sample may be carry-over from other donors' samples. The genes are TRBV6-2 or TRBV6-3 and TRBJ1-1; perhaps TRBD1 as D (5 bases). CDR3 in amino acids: CASSYNLGRAGEPFF. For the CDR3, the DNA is TGTGCCAGCAGTTACAACTTGGGCAGGGCTGGTGAACCTTTCTTT.